Listed below are T cell receptor beta chains from one sample, sequenced in a study of CD8 T cells in Susac syndrome. A single record per CDR3 protein comes from TCRdb applying MiXCR to the immunoSEQ multiplex PCR reads. The table lists 200,000 to 250,000 distinct CDR3 sequences, 95% of them singletons. Sequencing was done on a sample of CD4+ T cells from PBMCs. The receptors come from a human donor with multiple sclerosis. Both conserved end residues are part of each CDR3. The D gene is left open where the match is weak. Expanded clones get a size class; other rows say once, few or many, or leave the size out.

D gene,V gene,J gene,clone size,CDR3 protein,CDR3 DNA
TRBD2,TRBV9,TRBJ2-1,.,CASSVGLAANNEQFF,TGTGCCAGCAGCGTAGGCCTAGCGGCAAACAATGAGCAGTTCTTC
TRBD2,TRBV19,TRBJ2-1,.,CASGLQRESPGEQFF,TGTGCCAGTGGCCTCCAGCGGGAGTCTCCGGGAGAGCAGTTCTTC
.,TRBV19,TRBJ2-5,.,CASSLYTDLGGTQYF,TGTGCCAGTAGTCTCTACACCGACCTGGGGGGGACCCAGTACTTC
.,TRBV7-9,TRBJ2-5,.,CASSLRGGLQETQYF,TGTGCCAGCAGCCTCCGAGGAGGCCTACAAGAGACCCAGTACTTC
TRBD2,TRBV4-2,TRBJ2-5,.,CASSQATSGPGYQETQYF,TGTGCCAGCAGCCAAGCAACTAGCGGGCCAGGGTATCAAGAGACCCAGTACTTC
.,TRBV5-6,TRBJ2-7,.,CASSLGLQGYEQYF,TGTGCCAGCAGCTTGGGGCTCCAGGGCTACGAGCAGTACTTC
TRBD1,TRBV18,TRBJ1-2,once,CASSPATGRSDGYTF,TGTGCCAGCTCACCCGCGACAGGGAGGAGTGATGGCTACACCTTC
.,TRBV20-1,TRBJ2-5,.,CSARERGRGHSETQYF,TGCAGTGCTAGAGAACGCGGCAGGGGTCACTCGGAGACCCAGTACTTC
TRBD2,TRBV20-1,TRBJ2-1,.,CSASGTRRNEQFF,TGCAGTGCTTCCGGGACTAGACGCAATGAGCAGTTCTTC
.,TRBV28,TRBJ2-7,.,CASTPAGSSYEQYF,TGTGCCAGCACCCCGGCCGGGTCCTCCTACGAGCAGTACTTC
.,TRBV30,TRBJ2-6,.,CGIVRSGANVLTF,TGTGGGATAGTGCGGTCTGGGGCCAACGTCCTGACTTTC
TRBD2,TRBV2,TRBJ2-1,.,CASKEVAGYSEQFF,TGTGCCAGCAAGGAGGTAGCGGGGTATAGTGAGCAGTTCTTC
.,TRBV28,TRBJ1-1,.,CASSPPGPHTEAFF,TGTGCCAGCAGCCCACCGGGACCTCACACTGAAGCTTTCTTT
TRBD1,TRBV12-3/TRBV12-4,TRBJ1-5,.,CASTRDRNSNQPQHF,TGTGCCTCCACCCGGGACAGAAATAGCAATCAGCCCCAGCATTTT
.,TRBV3-1,TRBJ1-2,.,CASSQDPGAPYGYTF,TGTGCCAGCAGCCAAGATCCAGGAGCCCCCTATGGCTACACCTTC